This TCR beta chain was profiled in a study of molecular identifiers for immune sequencing clone quantification (dated by TCRdb to 2017 to 2018). Background for the entire study: For a replicate experiment, RNA from around 20,000 or 99,000 naive CD8 T cells was divided into five aliquots, of which four were sequenced. The study was a methods study using CD8 T cells to benchmark molecular-identifier clustering-based TCR repertoire sequencing (MIDCIRS) and TCR RNA copy counting. Here is what the overall study found, with its caveats: In CMV-specific effector cells, over 97% of molecules were held by clones above 20 RNA copies, whereas under 1% of molecules were held by such clones in naive cells. Modeling gave about three recovered TCR RNA copies per cell versus approximately 10 by digital PCR, implying 25% to 30% capture efficiency. Without barcode sub-clustering, chimeric consensus sequences inflated TCR diversity; chimeras reached as high as 47%. Even against a background of some 920,000 naive CD8 T cells, spiked-in Jurkat TCR RNA amounting to a single cell's worth was reported to be detectable. Highly expanded clone sizes could be underestimated if identical TCR molecules share a barcode. Naive libraries contained spiked-in Jurkat TCR RNA (roughly 10 copies' worth), which is not part of the donor repertoire.

Concerning this clonotype: The clone's antigen remains unknown. A much more abundant neighbour one base away suggests this may be a read error.

Library construction relied on PCR. The data were produced on a NextSeq 500. Bulk TCR libraries were generated as previously described, with the TCR primers listed in Table S5 used. Purification of total RNA was performed with the Qiagen AllPrep DNA/RNA kit. Before analysis, reads from multiple sequencing runs of the same library were pooled. The original methods were these. Reads were retained only if their TCR constant sequence matched exactly, and those retained reads were trimmed to 150 nt and grouped according to their 12-nt molecular barcodes. Reads in each barcode group were sub-clustered using a 15% Levenshtein threshold, and a quality-weighted consensus sequence was built for each RNA molecule. Non-functional sequences were removed, as were lower-count sequences one edit away from another. On the basis of fitting two negative binomial distributions, barcode sub-clusters with fewer than 20% of the maximum read count were discarded. The raw public reads went through TCRdb reprocessing: fastp at Q25, MiXCR clone calling, in-frame beta chains kept. CDR3 protein sequences are deduplicated, and each keeps its most common genes and DNA. V and J calls and clone size were set by TCRdb, not the authors. The sample table holds about 630,000 distinct CDR3 sequences, of which around 25% were seen once. 0.6% to 0.9% of the sample is held by the ten biggest clonotypes.

From the cysteine up to the phenylalanine, the CDR3 has a length of 14 residues. The read is trimmed to its CDR3 DNA, 42 bases read in frame from base 1. The germline V gene (reference sequence) yields DFQATT for CDR1 and SNEGSKA for CDR2. Libraries of naive CD8 T cells were generated from about 19,000 to 1,100,000 sorted cells, with 10%, 30% or 50% of the purified RNA used. Naive CD8 T cells were FACS-sorted as CD8+CD4-CCR7+CD45RA+ on a BD FACSAria II into RLT Plus buffer. More than 8 TCR copies' worth of Jurkat RNA were spiked into about 19,000-1,100,000 naive CD8 T cell samples to test detection sensitivity. Enrichment of CD8 T cells was done with RosetteSep CD8+ T Cell Enrichment Cocktail plus Ficoll-Paque, and ACK red cell lysis came afterward.

The source is a human donor in good health. Some libraries in this study had Jurkat cell RNA spiked in. The sample was naive CD8+ T cells from blood, with Jurkat cell RNA spiked in. The cell subset or site label of this sample denotes: FACS-sorted CD8+CD4-CCR7+CD45RA+ naive T cells. The chain is made from TRBV20-1 and TRBJ2-7; confidence is insufficient to name the D gene. The nucleotide sequence reads TGCAGTGCTAGAGACCACGGATCCTCCTACGAGGAGTACTTC. This translates into CSARDHGSSYEEYF.